The 27 T cell receptor beta chains reported below all come from one sample, sequenced in a study of beta chain features in type 1 diabetes. What was sequenced were expressed TCRB transcripts, since all of the isolated RNA had been reverse transcribed. Here immunoSEQ multiplex PCR was the method, and the copy in TCRdb shows in-frame clones only, minus some. The repertoire holds 900,000 or so clones, roughly a sixth seen once, with 0.02% to 0.025% in the top ten. The sequenced sample consisted of naive CD4+ T cells from blood. The origin of the receptors is a woman in her late teens or twenties in good health.

This clone was counted between two and nine times. The DNA of the CDR3 is TGTGCCAGCAGCCTACGGGAGTTCGGGGAGACCCAGTACTTC. It translates to CASSLREFGETQYF. The gene calls are TRBV7-9 and TRBJ2-5, with a possible D match to TRBD2 (6 bases). The CDR3 has 14 residues. Looked up from germline, CDR1 is SEHNR and CDR2 is FQNEAQ (reference sequence). Trimming took 5 bases from V and 5 from J, leaving 15 bases between them. Based on the CDR3 plus reference TRBV7-9 and TRBJ2-5, the full variable domain is DTGVSQNPRHKITKRGQNVTFRCDPISEHNRLYWYRQTLGQGPEFLTYFQNEAQLEKSRLLSDRFSAERPKGSFSTLEIQRTEQGDSAMYLCASSLREFGETQYFGPGTRLLVL.

This clone occurred a few times. The DNA of the CDR3 is TGTGCCAGCAGTGCGTGGACGGCCCGGGGTGAAAAACTGTTTTTT. Its protein product is CASSAWTARGEKLFF. The chain joins TRBV6-5 to TRBJ1-4; D remains ambiguous. CDR1 is MNHEY, CDR2 SVGAGI, per germline. There are 15 residues in the CDR3. Trimming removed 5 bases at V and 7 bases at J, with 17 bases between.

The V gene is TRBV5-4, the J gene TRBJ2-4; D is perhaps TRBD1 (5 bases). The V end was cut by 1 base, the J end by 5 bases, with 10 bases between. Germline CDR1 is SGHNT and CDR2 is YYREEE (reference sequence). CDR3 size: 14 residues. The CDR3 region is CASSLRGTENIQYF. For the CDR3, the DNA is TGTGCCAGCAGCTTGAGGGGTACAGAAAACATTCAGTACTTC. The variable domain in full, with the rest retrieved from reference TRBV5-4 and TRBJ2-4, is ETGVTQSPTHLIKTRGQQVTLRCSSQSGHNTVSWYQQALGQGPQFIFQYYREEENGRGNFPPRFSGLQFPNYSSELNVNALELDDSALYLCASSLRGTENIQYFGAGTRLSVL.

The gene calls are TRBV11-2 and TRBJ1-1, with no clear D. Trimming shortened V by 0 bases and J by 1 base, and 0 bases separated the two germline ends. The CDR3 loop spans 12 amino acids. Per the germline V gene, CDR1 is SGHAT and CDR2 is FQNNGV. The CDR3 coding sequence is TGTGCCAGCAGCTTAGAGAACACTGAAGCTTTCTTT. Translating it yields CASSLENTEAFF.

This clone was picked up a small number of times. This chain connects TRBV28 to TRBJ2-7; TRBD1 aligns across 7 bases. Germline V gene data show CDR1 as MDHEN and CDR2 as SYDVKM. This CDR3 spans 14 amino acids. J gave up 2 bases and V 9 bases, and 10 bases lay outside the gene matches. CDR3 region: CASLSHTGAYEQYF. The CDR3, as DNA: TGTGCCAGTCTATCCCACACAGGGGCCTACGAGCAGTACTTC. The whole variable domain, remainder taken from reference TRBV28 and TRBJ2-7, is DVKVTQSSRYLVKRTGEKVFLECVQDMDHENMFWYRQDPGLGLRLIYFSYDVKMKEKGDIPEGYSVSREKKERFSLILESASTNQTSMYLCASLSHTGAYEQYFGPGTRLTVT.

This clone came up a few times. The chain has TRBV7-9 and TRBJ1-5; D gene ambiguous. V was trimmed by 1 base and J by 3 bases, leaving 7 bases between them. The germline V gene has CDR1 SEHNR and CDR2 FQNEAQ (reference sequence). The CDR3 runs to 14 residues. CDR3 loop: CASSLESDNQPQHF. The CDR3 DNA reads as TGTGCCAGCAGCTTAGAGTCTGACAATCAGCCCCAGCATTTT. Full variable domain (rest looked up from reference TRBV7-9 and TRBJ1-5): DTGVSQNPRHKITKRGQNVTFRCDPISEHNRLYWYRQTLGQGPEFLTYFQNEAQLEKSRLLSDRFSAERPKGSFSTLEIQRTEQGDSAMYLCASSLESDNQPQHFGDGTRLSIL.

This rearrangement joins TRBV7-9 to TRBJ1-1, with a weak D call TRBD1 (5 bases). The V gene's germline CDR1 is SEHNR and CDR2 FQNEAQ (reference sequence). The germline V and J ends were trimmed by 3 bases and 6 bases, with 14 bases remaining between them. The CDR3 spans 14 residues. The CDR3 region has the DNA TGTGCCAGCAGCTTGGGCGATAGGGACGCTGAAGCTTTCTTT. This encodes CASSLGDRDAEAFF.

A remark on this clone: Other DNA sequences within the sample encode an identical CDR3. CDR3 residues: CASRTGSSYNEQFF. The CDR3, as DNA: TGTGCCAGCAGAACGGGAAGCTCCTACAATGAGCAGTTCTTC. The chain recombines TRBV2 with TRBJ2-1; tentatively, D is TRBD2 (5 bases). CDR3 length: 14 amino acids. V was cut by 6 bases and J by 0 bases, with 9 bases left in between. In germline, CDR1 is SNHLY, CDR2 FYNNEI.

This clone was found a few times. The chain uses TRBV2 and TRBJ1-3; 8 nucleotides align to TRBD1. The CDR3 sequence is 15 residues long. Germline CDR1 is SNHLY and CDR2 is FYNNEI. V dropped 6 bases and J dropped 2; count of bases not matched to a gene: 6. This CDR3 is CASRWQGATGNTIYF. In DNA, the CDR3 is TGTGCCAGCAGATGGCAGGGGGCAACTGGAAACACCATATATTTT.

The chain links TRBV7-2 to TRBJ2-3; D unresolved. The CDR3 has 14 amino acids. Germline lookup yields CDR1 SGHTA and CDR2 FQGNSA. Between the trimmed V and J ends, which lost 1 base and 2 bases, there was a span of 7 bases. CDR3 in DNA: TGTGCCAGCAGCTTAGACGTCGCCACAGATACGCAGTATTTT. The encoded protein is CASSLDVATDTQYF.

This chain links TRBV18 with TRBJ1-2; no definite D call. Deletions cut 2 bases from V and 7 bases from J, with 20 bases between. This CDR3 is built from 16 residues. Per the germline V gene, CDR1 is KGHSH and CDR2 is LQKENI. The CDR3 reads CASSPNVMAAKAGYTF. Written as DNA, the CDR3 is TGTGCCAGCTCACCAAACGTCATGGCAGCGAAGGCTGGCTACACCTTC.

This clone was seen more than once but under ten times. The CDR3 DNA follows: TGTGCCAGCACTGGTACTAGCGGGGACTACAATGAGCAGTTCTTC. Its protein is CASTGTSGDYNEQFF. The gene calls are TRBV2 and TRBJ2-1, with TRBD2 identical over 10 bases. Losses at the gene ends were 7 bases for V and 3 bases for J; bases not matched to a gene: 6. CDR1 and CDR2 (germline): SNHLY, FYNNEI. The CDR3 is made up of 15 amino acids.

The rearrangement joins TRBV9 to TRBJ2-6; 9 bases align to TRBD1. From germline, CDR1 is SGDLS and CDR2 YYNGEE. The CDR3 has 18 amino acids. The junction had 5 bases not matched to a gene; V was cut back by 0 bases and J by 1 base. The CDR3 reads CASSVGDRVISGANVLTF. CDR3 sequence (DNA): TGTGCCAGCAGCGTAGGGGACAGGGTAATTTCTGGGGCCAACGTCCTGACTTTC. Using reference TRBV9 and TRBJ2-6 for the parts outside the CDR3, the full variable domain is DSGVTQTPKHLITATGQRVTLRCSPRSGDLSVYWYQQSLDQGLQFLIQYYNGEERAKGNILERFSAQQFPDLHSELNLSSLELGDSALYFCASSVGDRVISGANVLTFGAGSRLTVL.

V and J are TRBV5-4 and TRBJ2-2, with TRBD1 identical over 8 bases. This CDR3 is 14 amino acids long. Trimming took 5 bases from V and 6 from J; bases not matched to a gene: 6. Germline CDR1 reads SGHNT; CDR2 reads YYREEE (reference sequence). The CDR3, as DNA: TGTGCCAGCAGGGCGACAGGGGTCTCCGGGGAGCTGTTTTTT. This gives the protein CASRATGVSGELFF.

In this sample, this clone turned up a few times. V gene TRBV21-1 combines with J gene TRBJ1-3. TRBV21-1 is listed as a pseudogene. The CDR3 is made up of 15 amino acids. The CDR3 spells CASSQTRDRGNTIYF. The DNA for the CDR3 is TGTGCCAGCAGCCAAACGAGGGACCGCGGAAACACCATATATTTT.

The rearrangement joins TRBV7-3 to TRBJ2-5; D remains unclear. This CDR3 is built from 13 residues. The germline V gene has CDR1 SGHTA and CDR2 FQGTGA. Trimming pared 3 bases from V and 5 bases from J, leaving 10 bases between. CDR3 amino acids: CASSFGVEETQYF. The CDR3 region has the DNA TGTGCCAGCAGCTTTGGGGTTGAGGAGACCCAGTACTTC.

This clone was detected only a few times. This chain joins TRBV19 and TRBJ2-7, with 9 bases that match TRBD1. Looked up from germline, CDR1 is LNHDA and CDR2 is SQIVND (reference sequence). This CDR3 has 14 amino acids. J was trimmed by 6 bases and V by 4 bases; bases with no gene match: 7. CDR3 residues: CASSTDRGTGEQYF. CDR3 nucleotides: TGTGCCAGTAGTACCGACAGGGGGACTGGCGAGCAGTACTTC.

The V gene is TRBV27, the J gene TRBJ1-2; D gene uncertain. Trimming stripped 5 bases from V and 5 bases from J, with 12 bases between. CDR1 and CDR2 (germline): MNHEY, SMNVEV (reference sequence). The CDR3 has 13 residues. The chain's CDR3 is CASSPQRRYGYTF. CDR3 coding DNA: TGTGCCAGCAGTCCTCAACGGCGGTATGGCTACACCTTC.

This clone has only a few counts. The rearrangement links TRBV7-9 to TRBJ2-7, with 10 nucleotides matching TRBD2. Germline values: CDR1 SEHNR, CDR2 FQNEAQ (reference sequence). The CDR3 is 15 residues long. After removal of 5 bases from V and 3 bases from J, the junction contained 7 bases not matched to a gene. The CDR3 region is CASSKGLAIRYEQYF. As DNA, the CDR3 is TGTGCCAGCAGCAAGGGACTAGCGATCCGCTACGAGCAGTACTTC.

This clone was seen a handful of times. The V gene is TRBV19, the J gene TRBJ2-2; D gene uncertain. Trimming pared 7 bases from V and 7 bases from J, leaving 7 bases between. The CDR3 is 11 amino acids. CDR1 and CDR2 (germline): LNHDA, SQIVND (reference sequence). The CDR3 spells CASTSLGELFF. CDR3 nucleotides: TGTGCCAGTACCTCACTCGGGGAGCTGTTTTTT.

The J gene is TRBJ2-1, the V gene TRBV19, with TRBD2 matching 10 bases. Trimming removed 10 bases from V and 6 bases from J; junction bases left unmatched: 9. CDR1 LNHDA and CDR2 SQIVND come from the germline V gene (reference sequence). The CDR3 runs to 14 residues. In nucleotides, the CDR3 is TGTGCCACTCTAAGCGGGAGGGCCCGCAATGAGCAGTTCTTC. It yields the protein CATLSGRARNEQFF.

This clone was counted between two and nine times. This sequence joins TRBV9 and TRBJ2-1, with D possibly TRBD2 on 5 matching bases. The germline V gene has CDR1 SGDLS and CDR2 YYNGEE. The CDR3 contains 19 residues. The V end lost 3 bases, the J end lost 2 bases, and 24 bases lay between the germline ends. CDR3 loop: CASSARVSGTRPPYNEQFF. The CDR3 DNA is TGTGCCAGCAGCGCTCGGGTAAGCGGAACCCGCCCCCCCTACAATGAGCAGTTCTTC.

The chain is built from TRBV5-1 and TRBJ2-2; 7 bases align to TRBD2. The V segment lost 2 bases and the J segment 3 bases; nucleotides outside the gene matches: 4. CDR3 size: 15 residues. Germline V gene sequence: CDR1 SGHRS, CDR2 YFSETQ. The CDR3: CASSFSSGDTGELFF. Here the CDR3 DNA reads TGCGCCAGCAGCTTTTCTAGCGGAGACACCGGGGAGCTGTTTTTT.

The chain has TRBV5-4 and TRBJ2-7; D ambiguous. This CDR3 region has 13 residues. Germline V lookup: CDR1 SGHNT, CDR2 YYREEE (reference sequence). The ends were cut back, 4 bases at V and 1 base at J, with 9 bases in the middle. The chain's CDR3 is CASSPDTSYEQYF. The CDR3, as DNA: TGTGCCAGCAGCCCCGACACATCCTACGAGCAGTACTTC. Together with reference TRBV5-4 and TRBJ2-7, the CDR3 gives the full variable domain: ETGVTQSPTHLIKTRGQQVTLRCSSQSGHNTVSWYQQALGQGPQFIFQYYREEENGRGNFPPRFSGLQFPNYSSELNVNALELDDSALYLCASSPDTSYEQYFGPGTRLTVT.

Written as DNA, the CDR3 is TGTGCCAGCAGTTCGCTGGACAGGGTTGAGACCCAGTACTTC. Translation gives CASSSLDRVETQYF. The chain couples TRBV27 to TRBJ2-5; the match to TRBD1 covers 8 bases. With V trimmed by 4 bases and J by 5 bases, 6 bases remained unmatched. From germline, CDR1 is MNHEY and CDR2 SMNVEV (reference sequence). The CDR3 spans 14 residues.

The gene calls are TRBV7-2 and TRBJ2-1, with D possibly matching TRBD1 (5 bases). This CDR3 region has 15 residues. Between the trimmed V and J ends, which lost 1 base and 2 bases, there was a span of 9 bases. Germline CDR1 and CDR2: SGHTA and FQGNSA. The CDR3 region has the DNA TGTGCCAGCAGCTTAGACAGGCAAACCTACAATGAGCAGTTCTTC. As protein: CASSLDRQTYNEQFF.

The chain is built from TRBV5-6 and TRBJ2-7; TRBD2 aligns across 10 bases. Looked up from germline, CDR1 is SGHDT and CDR2 is YYEEEE. The CDR3 sequence is 15 residues long. V shed 3 bases, J shed 4 bases, and the junction held 7 bases outside the gene matches. The CDR3 DNA sequence: TGTGCCAGCAGCTCTGAATTAGCGGGAGGATACGAGCAGTACTTC. Amino acids: CASSSELAGGYEQYF.